This T cell receptor beta chain was observed in a study of blood T cell repertoires in COVID-19. About the study: Acute-phase and convalescent COVID-19 samples originated in the United States, Italy and Spain. The cDNA or gDNA used as material had been derived from T cells, B-cell-depleted T cells, or PBMCs.

As originally analysed: For nucleated cells, counts were estimated from reference gene primer amplification. This table comes from immunoSEQ multiplex PCR, and its TCRdb copy is limited to in-frame clones, with some not included. Clone size and the V and J calls come from that table; the DNA yielded D and trimming. Of some 80,000 clones in the sample, 84% were seen once. The V gene's germline CDR1 is SGHRS and CDR2 YFSETQ. The CDR3 totals 15 residues. V was clipped by 4 bases and J by 7 bases; unmatched bases: 4. The chain carries TRBV5-1 and TRBJ1-6, with 11 bases aligning to TRBD1. The specimen was peripheral blood. This TCR was sampled from a man aged 50 to 60 with acute or convalescent COVID-19. The DNA for the CDR3 is TGCGCCAGCAGCCCCCGGGACAGGGGGAATTCACCCCTCCACTTT. It encodes CASSPRDRGNSPLHF.